These 24 T cell receptor beta chains originate from one sample sequenced in a study of identifying expanded T cells in peripheral blood. TCRdb keeps only in-frame clones here, not all; method: immunoSEQ multiplex PCR. There are 65,000 to 95,000 clones in the sample; roughly 90% occur only once, and roughly 7.3% lies in the top ten. Sequenced material: blood. The receptors were sampled from a person aged 18 to 70 in good health.

The chain is built from TRBV30 and TRBJ2-7; possible D gene TRBD2, 6 bases. There are 16 residues in the CDR3. Germline lookup yields CDR1 GTSNPN and CDR2 SVGIG (reference sequence). The germline V and J ends were trimmed by 2 bases and 3 bases, with 20 bases remaining between them. In nucleotides, the CDR3 is TGTGCCTGGAGTCCGGGAACTAGCCACCCCAACTACGAGCAGTACTTC. This sequence encodes CAWSPGTSHPNYEQYF.

Here the CDR3 reads CASRTTGGIGNEKLFF. The CDR3 DNA sequence: TGTGCCAGCCGGACAACAGGGGGCATCGGAAATGAAAAACTGTTTTTT. The rearrangement uses TRBV5-8 and TRBJ1-4; the match to TRBD1 covers 9 bases. The CDR3 contains 16 residues. After removal of 7 bases from V and 5 bases from J, the junction contained 12 bases not matched to a gene. Looked up from germline, CDR1 is SGHTS and CDR2 is YDEGEE.

This sequence joins TRBV5-1 and TRBJ1-1; the D is unclear. Germline CDR1 and CDR2: SGHRS and YFSETQ. Trimming stripped 4 bases from V and 3 bases from J, with 16 bases between. The CDR3 runs 15 residues. CDR3 bases: TGCGCCAGCAGCCAAAAACCAGACGGTTACACTGAAGCTTTCTTT. Translating gives CASSQKPDGYTEAFF.

This sequence joins TRBV19 and TRBJ1-2; perhaps TRBD1 as D (6 bases). The CDR3 has 15 amino acids. V gave up 4 bases and J gave up 0 bases, with 12 bases separating them. Looked up from germline, CDR1 is LNHDA and CDR2 is SQIVND (reference sequence). CDR3 sequence: CASSKGQLANYGYTF. Written as DNA, the CDR3 is TGTGCCAGTAGTAAAGGACAGTTAGCTAACTATGGCTACACCTTC.

This chain links TRBV5-6 with TRBJ1-2, with 8 bases lining up with TRBD1. Germline V CDR1 and CDR2: SGHDT, YYEEEE. The CDR3 loop spans 13 amino acids. Trimming removed 10 bases from V and 7 bases from J; junction bases left unmatched: 12. The CDR3 bases are TGTGCCCACGCGGGGCAGGGGGCTGGTGGCTACACCTTC. Its translation is CAHAGQGAGGYTF.

In this sample, this clone turned up once. The rearrangement links TRBV19 to TRBJ2-7, with 7 nucleotides matching TRBD1. After removal of 3 bases from V and 3 bases from J, the junction contained 2 bases not matched to a gene. The CDR3 is 13 residues long. Germline V CDR1 and CDR2: LNHDA, SQIVND (reference sequence). As DNA, the CDR3 is TGTGCCAGTAGTATCGGGACAGTCTACGAGCAGTACTTC. This sequence encodes CASSIGTVYEQYF.

The table lists this clone with a few counts. The CDR3 loop is CAWSVIPNYGYTF. CDR3 coding DNA: TGTGCCTGGAGTGTAATACCGAACTATGGCTACACCTTC. The genes are TRBV30 and TRBJ1-2; D not certain. The germline CDR1 and CDR2 sequences are GTSNPN and SVGIG (reference sequence). Trimming pared 0 bases from V and 2 bases from J, leaving 7 bases between. This CDR3 spans 13 amino acids.

The rearrangement uses TRBV5-1 and TRBJ2-1; a weak D match, TRBD2 (5 bases). V was trimmed by 0 bases and J by 6 bases, leaving 16 bases between them. Germline V gene sequence: CDR1 SGHRS, CDR2 YFSETQ. CDR3 length: 16 residues. CDR3 nucleotides: TGCGCCAGCAGCTTGGTAGACGCGGACTTCTCCAATGAGCAGTTCTTC. It specifies CASSLVDADFSNEQFF.

CDR3: CASSEAPGGHNSPLHF. The CDR3 region has the DNA TGTGCCAGCAGTGAAGCGCCCGGGGGCCATAATTCACCCCTCCACTTT. V is TRBV6-1 and J is TRBJ1-6, with D maybe TRBD1 (6 bases). Trimming pared 0 bases from V and 5 bases from J, leaving 11 bases between. The length of the CDR3 is 16 residues. CDR1 is MNHNS, CDR2 SASEGT, per germline.

This clone was found once. V is TRBV30 and J is TRBJ2-5; D ambiguous. This CDR3 comprises 12 residues. V was cut by 0 bases and J by 5 bases, with 7 bases left in between. Germline CDR1 GTSNPN, CDR2 SVGIG (reference sequence). The CDR3 DNA follows: TGTGCCTGGAGTGTAAGACGGGAGACCCAGTACTTC. This encodes CAWSVRRETQYF. The full variable domain, in which reference TRBV30 and TRBJ2-5 provide the parts outside the CDR3, is SQTIHQWPATLVQPVGSPLSLECTVEGTSNPNLYWYRQAAGRGLQLLFYSVGIGQISSEVPQNLSASRPQDRQFILSSKKLLLSDSGFYLCAWSVRRETQYFGPGTRLLVL.

The chain is built from TRBV4-1 and TRBJ2-7; possible D gene TRBD2, 5 bases. The CDR3 totals 14 residues. The germline V gene encodes CDR1 MGHRA and CDR2 YSYEKL. Trimming cost V 1 base and J 4 bases, with 11 bases left between them. The CDR3 spells CASSQGGSGYEQYF. DNA of the CDR3: TGCGCCAGCAGCCAAGGCGGTTCGGGGTACGAGCAGTACTTC.

This clone showed up just once. The CDR3 reads CASSLPRDGLSPQHF. The CDR3 DNA is TGTGCCAGCAGTTTACCTCGGGACGGCCTATCACCCCAGCATTTT. The chain has TRBV28 and TRBJ1-5, with a tentative D call TRBD1 (5 bases). This CDR3 is built from 15 residues. From germline, CDR1 is MDHEN and CDR2 SYDVKM. V lost 2 bases to trimming and J lost 10 bases, with 18 bases between them.

The V and J genes are TRBV5-1 and TRBJ2-5, with unresolved D. The V gene lost 0 bases and the J gene lost 5 bases, with 11 bases spanning the gap. CDR1 is SGHRS and CDR2 is YFSETQ in the germline V gene. CDR3 length: 14 residues. CDR3 residues: CASSLGVVPETQYF. DNA of the CDR3: TGCGCCAGCAGCTTGGGTGTGGTCCCCGAGACCCAGTACTTC.

The sample holds one count of this clone. V usage is TRBV30 and J usage is TRBJ1-5; 7 bases map to TRBD1. The CDR3 runs 15 residues. The V gene's germline CDR1 is GTSNPN and CDR2 SVGIG (reference sequence). V was clipped by 1 base and J by 3 bases; unmatched bases: 6. The CDR3 bases are TGTGCCTGGAGTGCGGGACAGTCAACCAATCAGCCCCAGCATTTT. Residues: CAWSAGQSTNQPQHF.

The chain couples TRBV2 to TRBJ2-5; D gene uncertain. From germline, CDR1 is SNHLY and CDR2 FYNNEI. The CDR3 contains 11 residues. Trimming took off 3 bases at V and 5 bases at J, with 4 bases between the two ends. The CDR3 bases are TGTGCCAGCAGTGATGGGGAGACCCAGTACTTC. Translated: CASSDGETQYF.

The chain employs TRBV10-3 and TRBJ1-1, with D hard to call. This CDR3 is 17 amino acids long. V lost 0 bases to trimming and J lost 0 bases, with 14 bases between them. Germline V gene data show CDR1 as ENHRY and CDR2 as SYGVKD. This CDR3 reads CAISESLVGSMNTEAFF. CDR3 coding DNA: TGTGCCATCAGTGAGTCCCTCGTGGGTTCCATGAACACTGAAGCTTTCTTT.

The CDR3 reads CASSPVQSYNEQFF. The CDR3 DNA follows: TGTGCCAGCAGCCCAGTTCAGTCCTACAATGAGCAGTTCTTC. The chain couples TRBV7-3 to TRBJ2-1; the D is unclear. CDR1 and CDR2 (germline): SGHTA, FQGTGA. V was cut by 5 bases and J by 1 base, with 9 bases left in between. This CDR3 contains 14 residues.

The CDR3 region is CASGLPQATAFF. In DNA form, the CDR3 reads TGTGCTAGTGGTTTGCCCCAGGCAACAGCTTTCTTT. The chain couples TRBV12-5 to TRBJ1-1; D gene ambiguous. CDR1 is LGHNT and CDR2 is FRNRAP in the germline V gene. There are 12 residues in the CDR3. V lost 2 bases, J lost 10 bases, and 11 bases lay in between.

This clone showed up just once. The chain carries TRBV2 and TRBJ1-2; TRBD1 might be the D (6 bases). Germline loops: CDR1 SNHLY, CDR2 FYNNEI. Trimming shortened V by 7 bases and J by 5 bases, and 14 bases separated the two germline ends. This CDR3 is 13 amino acids long. The CDR3 here is CASKGQGYYGYTF. The CDR3 bases are TGTGCCAGCAAGGGTCAGGGGTATTATGGCTACACCTTC.

A single count supports this clone. V and J are TRBV9 and TRBJ1-1; D is unresolved. Germline assignment: CDR1 SGDLS and CDR2 YYNGEE. The CDR3 length is 14 residues. With 0 bases removed from V and 4 bases from J, the gap between germline ends came to 10 bases. The CDR3 DNA sequence: TGTGCCAGCAGCGTAGATTTGGCAATCACTGAAGCTTTCTTT. This translates into CASSVDLAITEAFF.

Only one count was recorded for this clone. The J gene is TRBJ1-5, the V gene TRBV5-5, with a tentative D call TRBD1 (5 bases). This CDR3 region has 15 residues. From germline, CDR1 is SGHKS and CDR2 YYEKEE (reference sequence). V was trimmed by 2 bases and J by 2 bases, leaving 11 bases between them. DNA of the CDR3: TGTGCCAGCAGCTTACGAGTAGGGGGCAATCAGCCCCAGCATTTT. Amino acid sequence: CASSLRVGGNQPQHF.

The V gene is TRBV14, the J gene TRBJ2-2; D is ambiguous. CDR1 and CDR2 (germline): SGHDN, FVKESK. The CDR3 length is 12 residues. The V gene lost 0 bases and the J gene lost 7 bases, with 3 bases spanning the gap. The CDR3 region is CASSQEVGELFF. CDR3 nucleotide sequence: TGTGCCAGCAGCCAAGAAGTCGGGGAGCTGTTTTTT. Full variable domain (missing parts from reference TRBV14 and TRBJ2-2): EAGVTQFPSHSVIEKGQTVTLRCDPISGHDNLYWYRRVMGKEIKFLLHFVKESKQDESGMPNNRFLAERTGGTYSTLKVQPAELEDSGVYFCASSQEVGELFFGEGSRLTVL.

This rearrangement joins TRBV19 to TRBJ1-1; no firm D call. The ends were cut back, 1 base at V and 4 bases at J, with 10 bases in the middle. Germline V CDR1 and CDR2: LNHDA, SQIVND (reference sequence). The CDR3 runs to 14 residues. The CDR3 is CASSIVFPGTEAFF. Here the CDR3 DNA reads TGTGCCAGTAGTATAGTTTTTCCAGGCACTGAAGCTTTCTTT.

This clone was recorded once. The J gene is TRBJ2-7, the V gene TRBV7-2, with 11 bases that match TRBD2. This CDR3 contains 15 residues. Germline CDR1 and CDR2: SGHTA and FQGNSA. V lost 5 bases, J lost 7 bases, and 10 bases stayed unmatched. CDR3 protein: CASSRTLAGDGEQYF. DNA of the CDR3: TGTGCCAGCAGCCGAACACTAGCGGGAGATGGTGAGCAGTACTTC.